This TCR beta chain was found in a study of patients and donors after allogeneic stem cell transplantation. This CDR3 has 14 residues. J gave up 4 bases and V 5 bases, and 8 bases lay outside the gene matches. TCRdb fed the RT-PCR reads into MiXCR, producing one record per CDR3 protein. In the table there are roughly 230,000 distinct CDR3 sequences, 14% of which are singletons. This clonotype showed up just a few times. The rearrangement joins TRBV23-1 to TRBJ2-7; 7 bases are a match to TRBD2. TRBV23-1 is given ORF status, its function remaining uncertain. Sequenced sample: blood, either unsorted or a sorted T cell fraction (not recorded which). The clonotype originates from a human donor who was either an allogeneic HSCT recipient or a stem cell or donor lymphocyte infusion donor (not recorded which). It is not recorded whose cells these are; they may come from a transplant donor. Here the CDR3 DNA reads TGCGCCAGCAGTATCCCGGGAGGCAGGTACGAGCAGTACTTC. This gives the protein CASSIPGGRYEQYF.